The 8 T cell receptor beta chains reported below all come from one sample, sequenced in a study of PD-L1 blockade in urothelial cancer. The data were produced by immunoSEQ multiplex PCR, yet TCRdb's version contains in-frame clones alone and is incomplete. Among 41,000 or so clones listed, 82% were seen once. Source: PBMCs, taken around atezolizumab (anti-PD-L1) treatment. The receptors stem from a man between 60 and 75 years old with urothelial cancer.

V usage is TRBV28 and J usage is TRBJ2-5, with 8 nucleotides matching TRBD2. Germline trimming cut 7 bases from V and 2 bases from J; bases unmatched to any gene: 0. CDR1 and CDR2 (germline): MDHEN, SYDVKM. The CDR3 is 12 residues long. In DNA form, the CDR3 reads TGTGCCAGCACTAGCGGGCAAGAGACCCAGTACTTC. Its translation: CASTSGQETQYF.

This clone was seen only a few times. V is TRBV10-1 and J is TRBJ1-6; D is unresolved. CDR3 length: 16 residues. V gave up 3 bases and J gave up 7 bases, with 16 bases separating them. From germline, CDR1 is WNHNN and CDR2 SYGVQD (reference sequence). CDR3 region: CASSDRRDTSNSPLHF. The DNA for the CDR3 is TGCGCCAGCAGTGACCGCCGAGATACTTCGAATTCACCCCTCCACTTT.

V gene TRBV7-9 combines with J gene TRBJ2-1, with D hard to call. Germline assignment: CDR1 SEHNR and CDR2 FQNEAQ (reference sequence). The ends were cut back, 0 bases at V and 4 bases at J, with 10 bases in the middle. The CDR3 length is 15 residues. The CDR3: CASSLAGYGYNEQFF. DNA of the CDR3: TGTGCCAGCAGCTTAGCCGGTTACGGGTACAATGAGCAGTTCTTC.

V and J are TRBV18 and TRBJ1-6, with a possible D match to TRBD1 (6 bases). CDR1 is KGHSH, CDR2 LQKENI, per germline. The CDR3 loop spans 15 amino acids. Trimming took 1 base from V and 5 from J, leaving 9 bases between them. The CDR3 sequence: CASSPLGQNNSPLHF. CDR3 in DNA: TGTGCCAGCTCACCACTAGGACAGAATAATTCACCCCTCCACTTT.

The rearrangement joins TRBV28 to TRBJ1-1; D is possibly TRBD1 (5 bases). The CDR3 totals 15 residues. Germline values: CDR1 MDHEN, CDR2 SYDVKM. Trimming cost V 3 bases and J 4 bases, with 15 bases left between them. The CDR3 DNA reads as TGTGCCAGCAGTTTTCGGCAGGGAGGGGTCACTGAAGCTTTCTTT. This sequence encodes CASSFRQGGVTEAFF.

The chain is built from TRBV21-1 and TRBJ2-5; the D call TRBD2 from the table was never checked on the DNA. TRBV21-1 is tagged as a pseudogene. The CDR3 covers 14 residues. The CDR3: CASSSKILAETQYF. CDR3 nucleotide sequence: TGTGCCAGCAGCTCAAAAATCTTAGCAGAGACCCAGTACTTC.

CDR3 bases: TGTGCCAGCAGCCCAGGGGCAGGGGGCTTCGAGCAGTACTTC. Residues: CASSPGAGGFEQYF. The chain is built from TRBV5-6 and TRBJ2-7; TRBD1 matches at 8 bases. This CDR3 spans 14 amino acids. The germline gives CDR1 SGHDT, CDR2 YYEEEE. Losses at the gene ends were 4 bases for V and 6 bases for J; bases not matched to a gene: 9.

Only a few counts were recorded for this clone. The rearrangement joins TRBV6-4 to TRBJ1-2, with TRBD1 matching over 8 bases. CDR3 size: 14 residues. Germline V gene data show CDR1 as MRHNA and CDR2 as SNTAGT. The V and J ends lost 0 bases and 7 bases, in that order; junction bases with no gene match: 4. The CDR3 here is CASSDSETGVGYTF. The CDR3, as DNA: TGTGCCAGCAGTGACTCGGAGACAGGGGTTGGCTACACCTTC.